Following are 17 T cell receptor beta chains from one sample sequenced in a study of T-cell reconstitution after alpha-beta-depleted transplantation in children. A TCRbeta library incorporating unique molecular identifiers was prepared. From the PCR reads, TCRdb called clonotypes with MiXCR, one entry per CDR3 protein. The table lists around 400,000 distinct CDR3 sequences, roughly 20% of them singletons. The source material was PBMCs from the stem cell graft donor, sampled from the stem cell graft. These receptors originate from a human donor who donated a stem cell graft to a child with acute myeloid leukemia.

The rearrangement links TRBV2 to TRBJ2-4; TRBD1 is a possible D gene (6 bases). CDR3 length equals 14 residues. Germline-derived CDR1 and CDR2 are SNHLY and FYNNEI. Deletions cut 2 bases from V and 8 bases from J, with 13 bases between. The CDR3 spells CASSERQGSDIQYF. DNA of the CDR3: TGTGCCAGCAGTGAAAGGCAGGGGTCGGACATTCAGTACTTC.

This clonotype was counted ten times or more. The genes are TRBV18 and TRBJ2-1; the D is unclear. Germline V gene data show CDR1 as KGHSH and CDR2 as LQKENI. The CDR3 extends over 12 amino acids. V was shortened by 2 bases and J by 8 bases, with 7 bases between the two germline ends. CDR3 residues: CASSPGFYEQFF. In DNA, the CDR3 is TGTGCCAGCTCACCAGGGTTTTATGAGCAGTTCTTC.

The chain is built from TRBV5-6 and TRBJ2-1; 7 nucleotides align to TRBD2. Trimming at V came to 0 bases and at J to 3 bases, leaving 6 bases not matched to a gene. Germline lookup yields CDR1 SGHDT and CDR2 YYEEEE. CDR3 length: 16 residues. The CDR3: CASSLGGRAIYNEQFF. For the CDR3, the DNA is TGTGCCAGCAGCTTGGGAGGGAGGGCCATCTACAATGAGCAGTTCTTC.

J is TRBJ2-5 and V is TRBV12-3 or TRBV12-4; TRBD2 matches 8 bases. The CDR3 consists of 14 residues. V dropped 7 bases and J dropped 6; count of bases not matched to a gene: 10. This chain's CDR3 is CASTVSGMGKTQYF. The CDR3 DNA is TGTGCCAGCACGGTTAGCGGGATGGGAAAGACCCAGTACTTC.

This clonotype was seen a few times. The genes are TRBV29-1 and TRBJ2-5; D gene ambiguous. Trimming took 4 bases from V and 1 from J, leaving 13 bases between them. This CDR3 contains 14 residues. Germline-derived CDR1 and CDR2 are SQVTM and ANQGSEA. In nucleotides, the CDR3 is TGCAGCGTTGTCGTTAGGGCGGTCCAAGAGACCCAGTACTTC. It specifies CSVVVRAVQETQYF.

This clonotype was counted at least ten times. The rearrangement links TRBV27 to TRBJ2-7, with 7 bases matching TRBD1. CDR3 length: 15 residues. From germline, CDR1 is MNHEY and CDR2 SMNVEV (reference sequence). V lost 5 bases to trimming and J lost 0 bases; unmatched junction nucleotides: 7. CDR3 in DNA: TGTGCCAGCAGTCTTCACGACAGGGCCTCCTACGAGCAGTACTTC. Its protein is CASSLHDRASYEQYF.

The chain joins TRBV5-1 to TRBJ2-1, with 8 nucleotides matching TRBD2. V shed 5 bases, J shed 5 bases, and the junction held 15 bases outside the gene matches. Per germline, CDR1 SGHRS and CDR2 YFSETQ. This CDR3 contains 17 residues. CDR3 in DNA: TGCGCCAGCAGATACCCGACCGAGCGGGAGTGGGACAATGAGCAGTTCTTC. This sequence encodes CASRYPTEREWDNEQFF.

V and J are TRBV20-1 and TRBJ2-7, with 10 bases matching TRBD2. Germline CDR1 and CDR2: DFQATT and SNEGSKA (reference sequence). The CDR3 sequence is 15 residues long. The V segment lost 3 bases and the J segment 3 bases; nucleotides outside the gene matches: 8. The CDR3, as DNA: TGCAGTGCTAGTGGCGAGCGGGAGGGCCTCTACGAGCAGTACTTC. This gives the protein CSASGEREGLYEQYF.

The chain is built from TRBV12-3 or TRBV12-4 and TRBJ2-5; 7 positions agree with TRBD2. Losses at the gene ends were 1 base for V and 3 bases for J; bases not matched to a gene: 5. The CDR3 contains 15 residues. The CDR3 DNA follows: TGTGCCAGCAGTTTAGTTCTAGCGGACAAAGAGACCCAGTACTTC. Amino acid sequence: CASSLVLADKETQYF.

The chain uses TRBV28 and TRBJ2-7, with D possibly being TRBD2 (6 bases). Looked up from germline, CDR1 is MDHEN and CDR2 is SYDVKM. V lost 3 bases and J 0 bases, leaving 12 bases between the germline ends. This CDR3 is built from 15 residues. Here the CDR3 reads CASSLLEGLSYEQYF. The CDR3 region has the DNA TGTGCCAGCAGTTTGTTGGAGGGCCTCTCCTACGAGCAGTACTTC.

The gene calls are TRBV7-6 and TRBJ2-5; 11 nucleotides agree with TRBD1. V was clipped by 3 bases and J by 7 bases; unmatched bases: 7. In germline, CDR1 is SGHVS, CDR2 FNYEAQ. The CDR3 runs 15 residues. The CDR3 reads CASSLGTGGPVTQYF. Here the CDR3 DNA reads TGTGCCAGCAGCTTGGGGACAGGGGGACCGGTGACCCAGTACTTC.

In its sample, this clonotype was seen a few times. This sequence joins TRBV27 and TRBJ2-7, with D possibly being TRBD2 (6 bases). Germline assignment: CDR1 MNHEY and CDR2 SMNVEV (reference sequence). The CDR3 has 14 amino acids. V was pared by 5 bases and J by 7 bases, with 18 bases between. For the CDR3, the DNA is TGTGCCAGCAGTGTTTTCGGGGGTAGAGATGAGCAGTACTTC. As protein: CASSVFGGRDEQYF.

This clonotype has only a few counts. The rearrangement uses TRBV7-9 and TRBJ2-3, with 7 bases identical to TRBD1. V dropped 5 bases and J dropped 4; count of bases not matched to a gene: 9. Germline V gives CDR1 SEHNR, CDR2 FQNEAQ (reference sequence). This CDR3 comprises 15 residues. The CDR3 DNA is TGTGCCAGCAGCCGGGGACAGACAAGGTCAGATACGCAGTATTTT. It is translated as CASSRGQTRSDTQYF.

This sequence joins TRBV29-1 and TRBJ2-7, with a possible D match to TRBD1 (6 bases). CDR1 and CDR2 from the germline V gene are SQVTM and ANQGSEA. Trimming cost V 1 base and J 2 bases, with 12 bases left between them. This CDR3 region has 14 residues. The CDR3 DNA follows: TGCAGCGTTGAAGGAGGGGACACAACCTACGAGCAGTACTTC. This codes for CSVEGGDTTYEQYF.

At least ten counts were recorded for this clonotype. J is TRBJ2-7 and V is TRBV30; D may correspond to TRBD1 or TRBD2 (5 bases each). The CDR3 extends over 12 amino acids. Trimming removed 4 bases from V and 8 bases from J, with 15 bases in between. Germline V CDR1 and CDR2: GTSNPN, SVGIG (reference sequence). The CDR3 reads CAWNSGTIKQYF. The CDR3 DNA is TGTGCCTGGAATTCCGGGACCATTAAGCAGTACTTC.

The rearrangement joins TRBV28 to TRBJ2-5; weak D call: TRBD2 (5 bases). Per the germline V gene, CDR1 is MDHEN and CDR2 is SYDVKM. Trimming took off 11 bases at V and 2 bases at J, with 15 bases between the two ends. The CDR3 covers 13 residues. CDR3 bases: TGTGCCGCTGCGGGCAGGCGTCAAGAGACCCAGTACTTC. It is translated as CAAAGRRQETQYF. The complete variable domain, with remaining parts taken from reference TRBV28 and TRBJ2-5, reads DVKVTQSSRYLVKRTGEKVFLECVQDMDHENMFWYRQDPGLGLRLIYFSYDVKMKEKGDIPEGYSVSREKKERFSLILESASTNQTSMYLCAAAGRRQETQYFGPGTRLLVL.

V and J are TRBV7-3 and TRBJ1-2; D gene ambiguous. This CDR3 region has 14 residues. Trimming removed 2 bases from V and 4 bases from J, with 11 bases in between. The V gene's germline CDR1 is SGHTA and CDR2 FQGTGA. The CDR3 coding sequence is TGTGCCAGCAGCTTAGATTTGACGGGCTATGGCTACACCTTC. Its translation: CASSLDLTGYGYTF.